One and the same sample provided the 32 T cell receptor beta chains below, sequenced in a study of shared T cell receptors in the human thymus. Here immunoSEQ multiplex PCR was the method, and the copy in TCRdb shows in-frame clones only, minus some. In the table there are some 660,000 clones, approximately 87% of which are singletons. This sample also belongs to another study, concerning human thymus T cells.

Sequencing was carried out using thymocytes. Every receptor here comes from a boy younger than two with a congenital heart defect.

The V gene is TRBV14, the J gene TRBJ1-2; D is unresolved. The CDR3 contains 15 residues. Germline lookup yields CDR1 SGHDN and CDR2 FVKESK. With 5 bases removed from V and 6 bases from J, the gap between germline ends came to 19 bases. CDR3 amino acids: CASSSRGQVVNGYTF. Written as DNA, the CDR3 is TGTGCCAGCAGCTCCCGTGGGCAGGTGGTCAATGGCTACACCTTC.

The rearrangement joins TRBV6-5 to TRBJ1-1; D is unclear. Looked up from germline, CDR1 is MNHEY and CDR2 is SVGAGI. V gave up 6 bases and J gave up 5 bases, with 19 bases separating them. The length of the CDR3 is 15 residues. CDR3 residues: CASSRLSGPGTEAFF. Written as DNA, the CDR3 is TGTGCCAGCAGCCGACTTTCCGGGCCGGGGACTGAAGCTTTCTTT.

Only one count was recorded for this clone. The V call is TRBV28, the J call TRBJ2-7; D is uncertain. In germline, CDR1 is MDHEN, CDR2 SYDVKM. Trimming took off 7 bases at V and 4 bases at J, with 17 bases between the two ends. The length of the CDR3 is 14 residues. CDR3 loop: CASTGWSHAYEQYF. As DNA, the CDR3 is TGTGCCAGCACCGGGTGGTCCCATGCTTACGAGCAGTACTTC.

The V and J genes are TRBV29-1 and TRBJ2-1, with TRBD2 matching 12 bases. Trimming took 7 bases from V and 9 from J; bases not matched to a gene: 7. The CDR3 has 13 amino acids. CDR1 and CDR2 (germline): SQVTM, ANQGSEA. The chain's CDR3 is CSAEGLAGSEQFF. The CDR3 bases are TGCAGCGCCGAAGGACTAGCGGGGAGTGAGCAGTTCTTC.

The chain links TRBV7-2 to TRBJ1-1; TRBD1 matches at 11 bases. The CDR3 extends over 14 amino acids. The junction had 8 bases not matched to a gene; V was cut back by 8 bases and J by 6 bases. Germline V CDR1 and CDR2: SGHTA, FQGNSA. The CDR3 region has the DNA TGTGCCAGCGGGGGGGACAGGGGGATCGCTGAAGCTTTCTTT. Amino acids: CASGGDRGIAEAFF.

V is TRBV19 and J is TRBJ1-1, with D perhaps matching TRBD1 (5 bases). CDR1 and CDR2 from the germline V gene are LNHDA and SQIVND (reference sequence). V was pared by 5 bases and J by 3 bases, with 19 bases between. The length of the CDR3 is 16 residues. CDR3 region: CASSHFPQGWYTEAFF. CDR3 nucleotide sequence: TGTGCCAGTAGTCATTTCCCCCAGGGATGGTACACTGAAGCTTTCTTT.

The chain uses TRBV28 and TRBJ1-4, with 9 positions matching TRBD1. The CDR3 is 17 residues long. Germline CDR1 is MDHEN and CDR2 is SYDVKM. V lost 3 bases to trimming and J lost 5 bases; unmatched junction nucleotides: 10. The CDR3 here is CASSFAHRGRENEKLFF. DNA of the CDR3: TGTGCCAGCAGTTTTGCCCACAGGGGGCGCGAAAATGAAAAACTGTTTTTT.

This clone was picked up one time. The chain links TRBV4-1 to TRBJ1-4; 10 bases map to TRBD1. CDR1 and CDR2 from the germline V gene are MGHRA and YSYEKL. J was trimmed by 5 bases and V by 2 bases; bases with no gene match: 5. The CDR3 consists of 16 residues. The CDR3 DNA is TGCGCCAGCAGCCAATGGTGGGGACAGGGGAATGAAAAACTGTTTTTT. Its translation: CASSQWWGQGNEKLFF.

The chain combines TRBV6-6 with TRBJ1-5; D may be TRBD1 (6 bases). Trimming left V 5 bases short and J 3 bases short, with 8 bases between. Germline CDR1 reads MNHNY; CDR2 reads SVGAGI (reference sequence). The CDR3 has 13 amino acids. The CDR3 coding sequence is TGTGCCAGCAGTACAGGGCCCAATCAGCCCCAGCATTTT. Amino acids: CASSTGPNQPQHF.

V is TRBV6-5 and J is TRBJ2-7, with TRBD2 identical over 7 bases. V was clipped by 8 bases and J by 3 bases; unmatched bases: 7. CDR1 MNHEY and CDR2 SVGAGI come from the germline V gene. This CDR3 is built from 13 residues. The CDR3 DNA reads as TGTGCCAGCCGCAGAGCGGGGAGCTACGAGCAGTACTTC. Translation: CASRRAGSYEQYF.

The chain recombines TRBV4-3 with TRBJ2-1, with TRBD2 matching over 12 bases. In germline, CDR1 is LGHNA, CDR2 YSLEER. CDR3 length equals 21 residues. V trimming: 0 bases; J trimming: 0 bases; junction bases outside the gene matches: 12. This CDR3 is CASSQELSLAGGPRSYNEQFF. DNA of the CDR3: TGCGCCAGCAGCCAAGAACTCTCCCTAGCGGGAGGGCCTCGCTCCTACAATGAGCAGTTCTTC.

This sequence joins TRBV28 and TRBJ2-7; 12 positions match TRBD2. V lost 3 bases to trimming and J lost 4 bases; unmatched junction nucleotides: 13. CDR1 is MDHEN, CDR2 SYDVKM, per germline. This CDR3 contains 18 residues. CDR3 in amino acids: CASSFYIDGLAGPYEQYF. The CDR3 DNA sequence: TGTGCCAGCAGTTTCTATATTGACGGACTAGCGGGGCCTTACGAGCAGTACTTC.

V and J are TRBV7-9 and TRBJ2-7; TRBD1 agrees at 8 bases. The junction had 7 bases not matched to a gene; V was cut back by 6 bases and J by 6 bases. CDR1 and CDR2 (germline): SEHNR, FQNEAQ (reference sequence). The CDR3 length is 13 residues. This CDR3 is CASRGDRPSEQYF. For the CDR3, the DNA is TGTGCCAGCAGGGGGGACAGGCCCTCCGAGCAGTACTTC.

This chain links TRBV5-1 with TRBJ2-3, with 7 bases that match TRBD2. The CDR3 length is 16 residues. The germline gives CDR1 SGHRS, CDR2 YFSETQ. V shed 3 bases, J shed 4 bases, and the junction held 11 bases outside the gene matches. This CDR3 reads CASSWSGGGIADTQYF. The CDR3 DNA is TGCGCCAGCAGCTGGAGTGGGGGAGGGATCGCAGATACGCAGTATTTT.

CDR3 bases: TGTGCCAGCAGACCACAGCGGCAAGGTTCAGATACGCAGTATTTT. It translates to CASRPQRQGSDTQYF. V is TRBV28 and J is TRBJ2-3, with D perhaps matching TRBD2 (5 bases). The CDR3 is 15 residues long. V dropped 6 bases and J dropped 4 bases, with 17 bases sitting between them. Germline V gives CDR1 MDHEN, CDR2 SYDVKM.

V gene TRBV7-9 combines with J gene TRBJ2-5; 8 nucleotides agree with TRBD1. The CDR3 extends over 15 amino acids. In germline, CDR1 is SEHNR, CDR2 FQNEAQ (reference sequence). Germline trimming cut 2 bases from V and 5 bases from J; bases unmatched to any gene: 7. The CDR3 protein is CASSLWDRRGETQYF. CDR3 nucleotide sequence: TGTGCCAGCAGCTTATGGGACAGGAGGGGGGAGACCCAGTACTTC.

This chain links TRBV28 with TRBJ2-3, with 12 positions matching TRBD2. Germline values: CDR1 MDHEN, CDR2 SYDVKM. V was clipped by 5 bases and J by 5 bases; unmatched bases: 8. This CDR3 has 16 residues. DNA for the CDR3: TGTGCCAGCAGTCCCCTAGCGGGAGGGCCGGGAGATACGCAGTATTTT. This gives the protein CASSPLAGGPGDTQYF.

This clone was seen a few times. This chain links TRBV6-6 with TRBJ2-7, with 9 bases that match TRBD1. This CDR3 contains 14 residues. Germline V gene data show CDR1 as MNHNY and CDR2 as SVGAGI (reference sequence). The J segment lost 4 bases and the V segment lost 2 bases, leaving 3 bases of the junction unmatched. The CDR3 loop reads CASSYRDRVYEQYF. The CDR3 coding sequence is TGTGCCAGCAGTTACCGGGACAGGGTTTACGAGCAGTACTTC.

The rearrangement joins TRBV29-1 to TRBJ2-1; D gene uncertain. The germline CDR1 and CDR2 sequences are SQVTM and ANQGSEA. V lost 3 bases and J 0 bases, leaving 3 bases between the germline ends. The CDR3 contains 12 residues. CDR3 amino acids: CSVDNSYNEQFF. The CDR3 region has the DNA TGCAGCGTTGACAACTCCTACAATGAGCAGTTCTTC.

This clone was recorded once. The chain carries TRBV7-6 and TRBJ2-7; 7 positions agree with TRBD2. The germline V gene encodes CDR1 SGHVS and CDR2 FNYEAQ. CDR3 length: 16 residues. V shed 1 base, J shed 5 bases, and the junction held 11 bases outside the gene matches. DNA for the CDR3: TGTGCCAGCAGCTTAGGTCGGGCACTAGCGTTCCACGAGCAGTACTTC. It specifies CASSLGRALAFHEQYF.

The genes are TRBV6-6 and TRBJ2-2; TRBD1 matches 9 bases. This CDR3 is 15 amino acids long. Germline CDR1 and CDR2: MNHNY and SVGAGI (reference sequence). V trimming: 5 bases; J trimming: 1 base; junction bases outside the gene matches: 2. CDR3 sequence (DNA): TGTGCCAGCAGTCCGACAGGGGGGAACACCGGGGAGCTGTTTTTT. This sequence encodes CASSPTGGNTGELFF.

The CDR3, as DNA: TGCGCCAGCAGCCCAGGCCCCACCTACGAGCAGTACTTC. Protein: CASSPGPTYEQYF. V usage is TRBV4-3 and J usage is TRBJ2-7; D remains ambiguous. Trimming stripped 4 bases from V and 2 bases from J, with 9 bases between. This CDR3 is 13 amino acids long. CDR1 and CDR2 from the germline V gene are LGHNA and YSLEER.

V is TRBV10-3 and J is TRBJ2-1, with TRBD2 identical over 11 bases. Losses at the gene ends were 0 bases for V and 3 bases for J; bases not matched to a gene: 16. Germline V CDR1 and CDR2: ENHRY, SYGVKD. CDR3 length: 21 residues. CDR3: CAISESDHWPSGGSNYNEQFF. CDR3 nucleotide sequence: TGTGCCATCAGTGAGTCGGATCATTGGCCTAGCGGGGGGTCCAACTACAATGAGCAGTTCTTC.

The J gene is TRBJ2-2, the V gene TRBV6-5; tentatively, D is TRBD1 (6 bases). This CDR3 region has 16 residues. From germline, CDR1 is MNHEY and CDR2 SVGAGI. V was trimmed by 3 bases and J by 1 base, leaving 12 bases between them. The CDR3 region is CASSYRRQENTGELFF. The CDR3 region has the DNA TGTGCCAGCAGTTATCGCAGACAGGAGAACACCGGGGAGCTGTTTTTT.

The rearrangement links TRBV7-8 to TRBJ2-7; 9 bases match TRBD2. J gave up 3 bases and V 4 bases, and 19 bases lay outside the gene matches. Germline V gene sequence: CDR1 SGHVS, CDR2 FQNEAQ. The CDR3 extends over 19 amino acids. CDR3 region: CASSSSLAGPVVPLYEQYF. CDR3 nucleotides: TGTGCCAGCAGCTCATCACTAGCGGGCCCCGTCGTACCCCTCTACGAGCAGTACTTC.

This chain links TRBV27 with TRBJ1-6; a weak D match, TRBD1 (5 bases). The length of the CDR3 is 13 residues. V lost 1 base and J 8 bases, leaving 6 bases between the germline ends. From germline, CDR1 is MNHEY and CDR2 SMNVEV (reference sequence). The CDR3 DNA is TGTGCCAGCAGTTTATTCAGGGATTCACCCCTCCACTTT. Translating gives CASSLFRDSPLHF.

V is TRBV11-2 and J is TRBJ2-7; 10 nucleotides agree with TRBD2. This CDR3 contains 15 residues. Germline-derived CDR1 and CDR2 are SGHAT and FQNNGV. With 3 bases clipped from V and 1 base from J, the junction kept 3 bases outside the gene matches. This CDR3 is CASSFQREGSYEQYF. Here the CDR3 DNA reads TGTGCCAGCAGCTTCCAGCGGGAGGGGTCCTACGAGCAGTACTTC.

The J gene is TRBJ2-1, the V gene TRBV6-4; TRBD2 aligns across 11 bases. From germline, CDR1 is MRHNA and CDR2 SNTAGT. The trim removed 2 bases at V and 7 bases at J, leaving 4 bases unmatched. The CDR3 length is 15 residues. The CDR3 here is CASSDRASGRNEQFF. In DNA, the CDR3 is TGTGCCAGCAGTGACCGAGCTAGCGGGAGGAATGAGCAGTTCTTC.

The chain carries TRBV7-2 and TRBJ1-4; 10 nucleotides match TRBD1. With 5 bases clipped from V and 8 bases from J, the junction kept 8 bases outside the gene matches. The CDR3 extends over 15 amino acids. Germline V gene sequence: CDR1 SGHTA, CDR2 FQGNSA. The CDR3 here is CASSPGDRGREKLFF. CDR3 nucleotide sequence: TGTGCCAGCAGCCCTGGGGACAGGGGTCGAGAAAAACTGTTTTTT.

The V gene is TRBV5-5, the J gene TRBJ1-6; the match to TRBD1 covers 9 bases. The CDR3 is made up of 15 amino acids. CDR1 and CDR2 (germline): SGHKS, YYEKEE (reference sequence). Trimming removed 2 bases from V and 5 bases from J; junction bases left unmatched: 2. CDR3 DNA sequence: TGTGCCAGCAGCTTACGACAGGGGGATAATTCACCCCTCCACTTT. This gives the protein CASSLRQGDNSPLHF.

The CDR3 spells CASSIGFGGNSNQPQHF. As DNA, the CDR3 is TGTGCCAGTAGTATAGGGTTCGGAGGGAATAGCAATCAGCCCCAGCATTTT. V and J are TRBV19 and TRBJ1-5; D remains ambiguous. The length of the CDR3 is 17 residues. Germline V CDR1 and CDR2: LNHDA, SQIVND (reference sequence). V shed 1 base and J shed 0 bases, with 13 bases lying between them.

This chain connects TRBV4-3 to TRBJ2-1; 9 nucleotides agree with TRBD2. The V gene's germline CDR1 is LGHNA and CDR2 YSLEER. V dropped 1 base and J dropped 0; count of bases not matched to a gene: 10. CDR3 length: 19 residues. The DNA of the CDR3 is TGCGCCAGCAGCCAAGTTAGACTAGCGGCGGACAGCTCCTACAATGAGCAGTTCTTC. Residues: CASSQVRLAADSSYNEQFF.